This T cell receptor beta chain was observed in a study of blood T cell repertoires in COVID-19. Study in general: Sample material is recorded as cDNA or gDNA derived from T cells, B-cell-depleted T cells, or PBMCs.

V lost 3 bases and J 11 bases, leaving 13 bases between the germline ends. The CDR3 sequence is 12 residues long. Germline CDR1 reads MGHRA; CDR2 reads YSYEKL. As handled by the study authors: Researchers report that nucleated cell counts were estimated from reference gene primer amplification. Here immunoSEQ multiplex PCR was the method, and the copy in TCRdb shows in-frame clones only, minus some. Clone size and the V and J calls come from that table; the DNA yielded D and trimming. Among 91,000 or so clones, roughly 86% were seen once, and the ten largest hold 10% to 15%. This TCR was sampled from a woman aged 55-69 years in a cohort sampled during active or convalescent COVID-19. This chain links TRBV4-1 with TRBJ1-1, with D possibly being TRBD1 (6 bases). Sequenced: peripheral blood. The CDR3 nucleotides read TGCGCCAGCAGCCAGGCAGGGACACGGGCTTTCTTT. As protein: CASSQAGTRAFF.